This T cell receptor beta chain was retrieved from a study of cytomegalovirus exposure and HLA in healthy donors. As regards this clone: The antigen remains undetermined.

The J segment lost 9 bases and the V segment lost 4 bases, leaving 9 bases of the junction unmatched. The CDR3 length is 16 residues. Germline CDR1 is SGHNT and CDR2 is YYREEE (reference sequence). The primer mix had 60 Vbeta and 13 Jbeta primers. Generated by immunoSEQ multiplex PCR, the TCRdb table keeps only in-frame clones and is missing some. The sample consists of about 150,000 clones, around 82% of them appearing once. Study-level findings and limits: Follow-up analysis later connected one missense variant in DCLRE1C with trimming of TCR beta V- and J-genes.

The specimen was PBMCs. This TCR derives from a woman aged 50 to 60 in good health and CMV-seropositive. The chain recombines TRBV5-4 with TRBJ1-6; TRBD1 matches 11 bases. In DNA, the CDR3 is TGTGCCAGCAGCCCTGGACAGGGGGCAAGCGGTTCACCCCTCCACTTT. The encoded protein is CASSPGQGASGSPLHF.